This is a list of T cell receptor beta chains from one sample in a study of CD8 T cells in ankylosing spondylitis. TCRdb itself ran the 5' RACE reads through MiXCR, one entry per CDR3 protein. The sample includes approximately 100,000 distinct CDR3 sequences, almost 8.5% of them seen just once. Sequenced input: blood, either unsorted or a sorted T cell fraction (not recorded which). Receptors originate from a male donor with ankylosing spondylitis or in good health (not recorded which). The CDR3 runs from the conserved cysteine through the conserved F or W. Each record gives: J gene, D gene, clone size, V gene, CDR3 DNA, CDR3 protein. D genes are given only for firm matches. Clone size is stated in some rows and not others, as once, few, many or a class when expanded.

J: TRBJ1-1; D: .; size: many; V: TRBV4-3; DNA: TGCGCCAGCAGCCCCTGGCGCAATATGAACACTGAAGCTTTCTTT; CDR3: CASSPWRNMNTEAFF
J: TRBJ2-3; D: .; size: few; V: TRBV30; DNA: TGTGCCTGGAGTGGAGGGATTTTCACAGATACGCAGTATTTT; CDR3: CAWSGGIFTDTQYF
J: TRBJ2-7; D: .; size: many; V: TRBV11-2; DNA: TGTGCCAGCAGCTTAGATAATGGCAGAATCTACGAGCAGTACTTC; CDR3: CASSLDNGRIYEQYF
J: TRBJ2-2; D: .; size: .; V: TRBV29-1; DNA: TGCAGCGTTCGGCCCAGGGGTTACACCGCGGAGCTGTTTTTT; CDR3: CSVRPRGYTAELFF
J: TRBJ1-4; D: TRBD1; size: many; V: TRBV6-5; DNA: TGTGCCAGCAGTTGGGGGCGGGACAGGGGGCGAGAAAAACTGTTTTTT; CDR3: CASSWGRDRGREKLFF
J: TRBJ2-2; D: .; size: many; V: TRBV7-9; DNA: TGTGCCAGCACCGACCGGGTGAGGACCGGGGAGCTGTTTTTT; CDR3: CASTDRVRTGELFF
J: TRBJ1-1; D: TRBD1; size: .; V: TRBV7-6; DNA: TGTGCCAGCAGCGCGGGACAGGGGGCCTTGATGAACACTGAAGCTTTCTTT; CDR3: CASSAGQGALMNTEAFF
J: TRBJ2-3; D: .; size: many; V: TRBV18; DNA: TGTGCCAGCTCACCCGGGGTGGAAATAGATACGCAGTATTTT; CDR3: CASSPGVEIDTQYF
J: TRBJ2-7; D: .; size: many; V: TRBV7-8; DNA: TGTGCCAGCAGCCCCATACGGGGCTACGAGCAGTACTTC; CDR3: CASSPIRGYEQYF
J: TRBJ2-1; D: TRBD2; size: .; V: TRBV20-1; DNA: TGCAGTGCTAGAGATAGGAGTAGCGGGAGGTGGGATGAGCAGTTCTTC; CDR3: CSARDRSSGRWDEQFF
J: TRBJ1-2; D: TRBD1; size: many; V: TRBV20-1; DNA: TGCAGTGCTGGGGACAGAGCTAACTATGGCTACACCTTC; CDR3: CSAGDRANYGYTF
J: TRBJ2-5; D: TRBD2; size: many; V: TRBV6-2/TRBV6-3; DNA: TGTGCCAGCAGTTGGACTAGCGGACCGCGAGAGACCCAGTACTTC; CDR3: CASSWTSGPRETQYF
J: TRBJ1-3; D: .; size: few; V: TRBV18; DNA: TGTGCCAGCTCACCGACCACTAACCAGCGCAGGGAGGCTGGAAACACCATATATTTT; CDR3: CASSPTTNQRREAGNTIYF
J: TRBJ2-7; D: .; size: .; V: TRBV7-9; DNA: TGTGCCAGCAGCTTTGTCGCTACCTACGAGCAGTACTTC; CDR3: CASSFVATYEQYF
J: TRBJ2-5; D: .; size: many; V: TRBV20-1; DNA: TGCAGTGCTAGAGATTGGGGCAGTCACCAAGAGACCCAGTACTTC; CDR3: CSARDWGSHQETQYF
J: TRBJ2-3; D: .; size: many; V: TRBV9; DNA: TGTGCCAGCAGCCCGGGCGGGGCCACCAGCACAGATACGCAGTATTTT; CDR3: CASSPGGATSTDTQYF
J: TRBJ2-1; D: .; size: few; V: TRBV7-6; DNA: TGTGCCAGCAGCTCATACAGGGTGGCTAATGAGCAGTTCTTC; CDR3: CASSSYRVANEQFF
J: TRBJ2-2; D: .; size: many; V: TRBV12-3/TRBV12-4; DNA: TGTGCCAGCAGACTAGGGGGGAAAACCGGGGAGCTGTTTTTT; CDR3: CASRLGGKTGELFF
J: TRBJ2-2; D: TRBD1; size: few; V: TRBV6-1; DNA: TGTGCCAGCAGTCGCGGACAGGGGGGCGCCGGGGAGCTGTTTTTT; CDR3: CASSRGQGGAGELFF
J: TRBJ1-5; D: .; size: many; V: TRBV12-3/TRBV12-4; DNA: TGTGCCAGCAGTAGTAGGCTACGCCAGCCCCAGCATTTT; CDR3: CASSSRLRQPQHF
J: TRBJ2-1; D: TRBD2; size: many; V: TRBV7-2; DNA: TGTGCCAGCAGCCCACAGCCGGGACTAGCGGGAGGGCCTGAGCAGTTCTTC; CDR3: CASSPQPGLAGGPEQFF
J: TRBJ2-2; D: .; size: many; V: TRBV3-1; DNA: TGTGCCAGCAGCCAACCCATAGGGCTATATAACACCGGGGAGCTGTTTTTT; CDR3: CASSQPIGLYNTGELFF
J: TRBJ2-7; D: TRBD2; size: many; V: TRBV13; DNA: TGTGCCAGCAGCTCACGGACTAGCGGGGACTTCTCCTACGAGCAGTACTTC; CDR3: CASSSRTSGDFSYEQYF
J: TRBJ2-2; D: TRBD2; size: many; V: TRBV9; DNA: TGTGCCAGCAGCGTCGGACTAGCGGGAGGAACCGGGGAGCTGTTTTTT; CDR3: CASSVGLAGGTGELFF
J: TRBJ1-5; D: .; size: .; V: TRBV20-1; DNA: TGCAGTGTACCGGGACGGCTGAGCAATCAGCCCCAGCATTTT; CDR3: CSVPGRLSNQPQHF
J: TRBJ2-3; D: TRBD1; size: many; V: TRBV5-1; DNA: TGCGCCAGCAGCATACAGGGGGCAAGCACAGATACGCAGTATTTT; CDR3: CASSIQGASTDTQYF
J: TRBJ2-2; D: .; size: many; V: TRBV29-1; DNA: TGCAGCGTTGACAGGGGACTTGCGAACACCGGGGAGCTGTTTTTT; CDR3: CSVDRGLANTGELFF
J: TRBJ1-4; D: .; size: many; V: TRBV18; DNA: TGTGCCAGCTCACCGGCGGCAGGGAATGAAAAACTGTTTTTT; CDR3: CASSPAAGNEKLFF
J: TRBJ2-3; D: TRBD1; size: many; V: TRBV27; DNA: TGTGCCAGCAGGCGGGACAGGAGCACAGATACGCAGTATTTT; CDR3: CASRRDRSTDTQYF
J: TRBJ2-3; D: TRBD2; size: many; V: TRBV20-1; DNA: TGCAGTGCTAGACCCCGCCAGCGGGGGGGCGATACGCAGTATTTT; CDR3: CSARPRQRGGDTQYF
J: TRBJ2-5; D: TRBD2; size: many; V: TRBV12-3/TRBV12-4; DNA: TGTGCCAGCAGTTCCGTACTAGCGGGGGGTACCGAGGCCCAGTACTTC; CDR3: CASSSVLAGGTEAQYF
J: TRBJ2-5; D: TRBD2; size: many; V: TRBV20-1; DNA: TGCAGTGCTAGAGATCAAATTGGGACTAGCGGGGGAAAGAGCCAGACCCAGTACTTC; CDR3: CSARDQIGTSGGKSQTQYF
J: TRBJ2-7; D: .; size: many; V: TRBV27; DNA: TGTGCCAGCAGTTTTGGGGAAGGGTACGAGCAGTACTTC; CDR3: CASSFGEGYEQYF